One and the same sample provided the 31 T cell receptor beta chains below, sequenced in a study of T-cell memory formation after mild COVID-19. TCRdb redid the calling of the 5' RACE reads with MiXCR, one entry per CDR3 protein. Among around 410,000 distinct CDR3 sequences listed, 20% to 25% were seen once. Sequenced material: PBMCs or a T cell subset sorted from them (not recorded which). The source is an adult woman who had mild COVID-19 (a few samples of this study predate the infection). Cell type and time point are not known.

The table lists this clonotype with a few counts. This chain uses TRBV20-1 with TRBJ2-3; no clear D gene. The CDR3 covers 12 residues. V shed 1 base and J shed 2 bases, with 4 bases lying between them. Germline CDR1 DFQATT, CDR2 SNEGSKA (reference sequence). CDR3 amino acids: CSARGYTDTQYF. The CDR3 DNA reads TGCAGTGCTAGAGGTTACACAGATACGCAGTATTTT.

V usage is TRBV6-6 and J usage is TRBJ2-2; no firm D call. The V gene lost 0 bases and the J gene lost 0 bases, with 8 bases spanning the gap. Germline CDR1 is MNHNY and CDR2 is SVGAGI (reference sequence). CDR3 length equals 16 residues. The CDR3 coding sequence is TGTGCCAGCAGTTACTCTGGCGGCGCGAACACCGGGGAGCTGTTTTTT. As protein: CASSYSGGANTGELFF.

The V gene is TRBV30, the J gene TRBJ2-2; no firm D call. The length of the CDR3 is 11 residues. CDR1 GTSNPN and CDR2 SVGIG come from the germline V gene (reference sequence). Trimming took off 5 bases at V and 5 bases at J, with 6 bases between the two ends. The CDR3 reads CAWGLTGELFF. The CDR3 DNA sequence: TGTGCCTGGGGCCTTACCGGGGAGCTGTTTTTT.

The genes are TRBV12-3 or TRBV12-4 and TRBJ1-1, with 9 positions matching TRBD1. The J segment lost 2 bases and the V segment lost 7 bases, leaving 17 bases of the junction unmatched. The CDR3 totals 18 residues. The CDR3 here is CASTSGRTGVAPNTEAFF. CDR3 bases: TGTGCCAGCACTAGTGGGAGGACAGGGGTCGCCCCCAACACTGAAGCTTTCTTT.

This clonotype showed up many times. V is TRBV6-5 and J is TRBJ2-1; TRBD2 matches at 10 bases. This CDR3 region has 18 residues. Germline CDR1 reads MNHEY; CDR2 reads SVGAGI. V was pared by 7 bases and J by 3 bases, with 15 bases of the junction left unmatched. The CDR3: CASIQHYNLAGVYNEQFF. The CDR3 DNA is TGTGCCAGCATTCAACATTACAACCTAGCGGGAGTCTACAATGAGCAGTTCTTC.

This chain uses TRBV11-2 with TRBJ2-7; 7 nucleotides align to TRBD1. This CDR3 is 14 amino acids long. The J segment lost 5 bases and the V segment lost 5 bases, leaving 9 bases of the junction unmatched. Per germline, CDR1 SGHAT and CDR2 FQNNGV. CDR3 in amino acids: CASSNYRGYHEQYF. CDR3 sequence (DNA): TGTGCCAGCAGCAACTACAGGGGATATCACGAGCAGTACTTC.

This clonotype has only a few counts. This rearrangement joins TRBV6-5 to TRBJ2-5; possibly TRBD1 or TRBD2 for D (6 bases each). CDR3 length equals 15 residues. Germline assignment: CDR1 MNHEY and CDR2 SVGAGI. With 8 bases removed from V and 5 bases from J, the gap between germline ends came to 21 bases. CDR3 protein: CASRQRGATLETQYF. In DNA form, the CDR3 reads TGTGCCAGCCGTCAGAGGGGGGCCACATTGGAGACCCAGTACTTC.

The rearrangement joins TRBV15 to TRBJ2-3; 11 positions agree with TRBD1. J lost 2 bases, V lost 3 bases, and 7 bases had no gene match. The CDR3 runs to 17 residues. CDR1 is LNHNV and CDR2 is YYDKDF in the germline V gene (reference sequence). The CDR3 loop reads CATSSWGQGENTDTQYF. Written as DNA, the CDR3 is TGTGCCACCAGCAGCTGGGGACAGGGGGAAAACACAGATACGCAGTATTTT.

This clonotype was picked up one time. The junction departs from germline at one end; a sequencing error may be responsible. V is TRBV7-9 and J is TRBJ2-3; no reliable D call. This CDR3 has 14 residues. Germline lookup yields CDR1 SEHNR and CDR2 FQNEAQ (reference sequence). The CDR3, as DNA: TGTGACAGCAGTTCATTGGACCACACAGATACGCAGTATTTT. Translated: CDSSSLDHTDTQYF.

The rearrangement links TRBV18 to TRBJ2-1; maybe TRBD1 (5 bases). Per the germline V gene, CDR1 is KGHSH and CDR2 is LQKENI. Trimming pared 3 bases from V and 5 bases from J, leaving 8 bases between. This CDR3 is built from 13 residues. As DNA, the CDR3 is TGTGCCAGCTCACCCGACAGAAACAATGAGCAGTTCTTC. It is translated as CASSPDRNNEQFF. The whole variable domain, filled in from reference TRBV18 and TRBJ2-1, reads NAGVMQNPRHLVRRRGQEARLRCSPMKGHSHVYWYRQLPEEGLKFMVYLQKENIIDESGMPKERFSAEFPKEGPSILRIQQVVRGDSAAYFCASSPDRNNEQFFGPGTRLTVL.

In its sample, this clonotype was seen a few times. The gene calls are TRBV29-1 and TRBJ2-2; the match to TRBD2 covers 8 bases. The germline V gene has CDR1 SQVTM and CDR2 ANQGSEA. The V segment lost 3 bases and the J segment 2 bases; nucleotides outside the gene matches: 5. The CDR3 loop spans 15 amino acids. This CDR3 is CSVEVAGPNTGELFF. As DNA, the CDR3 is TGCAGCGTTGAGGTAGCGGGACCTAACACCGGGGAGCTGTTTTTT.

This clonotype showed up just once. This rearrangement joins TRBV9 to TRBJ2-7, with 11 bases lining up with TRBD2. The J segment lost 1 base and the V segment lost 4 bases, leaving 4 bases of the junction unmatched. This CDR3 is built from 15 residues. CDR1 and CDR2 (germline): SGDLS, YYNGEE. The CDR3: CASSKGTSGSYEQYF. The CDR3 DNA follows: TGTGCCAGCAGCAAAGGGACTAGCGGATCCTACGAGCAGTACTTC.

This clonotype has a handful of counts. The chain links TRBV5-4 to TRBJ2-3; TRBD2 might be the D (5 bases). Germline CDR1 reads SGHNT; CDR2 reads YYREEE (reference sequence). This CDR3 has 15 residues. V lost 4 bases, J lost 2 bases, and 14 bases lay in between. The chain's CDR3 is CASSPTGGYTDTQYF. As DNA, the CDR3 is TGTGCCAGCAGCCCAACTGGCGGGTACACAGATACGCAGTATTTT.

The V and J genes are TRBV29-1 and TRBJ2-1; the D gene is possibly TRBD1 (8 bases). The V and J ends lost 7 bases and 8 bases respectively, with 18 bases between them. This CDR3 has 13 residues. Germline values: CDR1 SQVTM, CDR2 ANQGSEA. The CDR3 nucleotides are TGCAGCGGGGGGGGACAGGCGCCTTATGAGCAGTTCTTC. This sequence encodes CSGGGQAPYEQFF.

The CDR3 loop reads CASSRGSSRSPHYEQYF. The CDR3, as DNA: TGCGCCAGCAGTCGAGGCAGTTCAAGATCTCCTCACTACGAGCAGTACTTC. The chain recombines TRBV23-1 with TRBJ2-7; no firm D call. TRBV23-1 is an open reading frame whose function is uncertain. Trimming cost V 4 bases and J 3 bases, with 22 bases left between them. CDR3 length: 17 residues.

J is TRBJ1-1 and V is TRBV6-5, with no clear D. The CDR3 runs to 14 residues. Germline V gene sequence: CDR1 MNHEY, CDR2 SVGAGI. V lost 2 bases and J lost 6, with 13 bases in between. The CDR3, as DNA: TGTGCCAGCAGTTACCATACTCTGGGCTCTGAAGCTTTCTTT. Residues: CASSYHTLGSEAFF.

The chain carries TRBV29-1 and TRBJ1-2, with D unclear. This CDR3 has 13 residues. The V end lost 7 bases, the J end lost 4 bases, and 16 bases lay between the germline ends. The V gene's germline CDR1 is SQVTM and CDR2 ANQGSEA. The CDR3 sequence is CSALQDTSYGYTF. CDR3 in DNA: TGCAGCGCCCTCCAGGATACTTCCTATGGCTACACCTTC.

The gene calls are TRBV3-1 and TRBJ2-7; D assignment may be TRBD1 or TRBD2 (5 bases each). V was clipped by 0 bases and J by 0 bases, with 15 bases between them. The CDR3 extends over 17 amino acids. Germline CDR1 reads LGHDT; CDR2 reads YNNKEL (reference sequence). CDR3 in amino acids: CASSQEFVGEHSYEQYF. DNA of the CDR3: TGTGCCAGCAGCCAAGAATTTGTGGGGGAACACTCCTACGAGCAGTACTTC.

The V call is TRBV12-3 or TRBV12-4, the J call TRBJ2-7; D not certain. CDR3 length: 15 residues. V lost 0 bases, J lost 5 bases, and 14 bases lay in between. In nucleotides, the CDR3 is TGTGCCAGCAGTTTAGCGGGTGGGGTTCGCAACGAGCAGTACTTC. It translates to CASSLAGGVRNEQYF.

This clonotype was seen a handful of times. The chain uses TRBV10-3 and TRBJ2-1; D is possibly TRBD1 or TRBD2 (5 bases each). The CDR3 covers 14 residues. V gave up 8 bases and J gave up 5 bases, with 16 bases separating them. Per the germline V gene, CDR1 is ENHRY and CDR2 is SYGVKD. This CDR3 reads CAIGGALPNNEQFF. The DNA of the CDR3 is TGTGCCATCGGGGGAGCCCTTCCCAACAATGAGCAGTTCTTC.

V usage is TRBV5-3 and J usage is TRBJ2-1; the match to TRBD2 covers 9 bases. TRBV5-3 is an open reading frame, and its role is uncertain. The CDR3 runs to 18 residues. Unmatched junction bases numbered 13, after V lost 2 bases and J lost 4 bases. CDR3 nucleotide sequence: TGTGCCAGAAGCTTAAGGCCCTCAGAGGCGGGAGGGTACAATGAGCAGTTCTTC. Protein product: CARSLRPSEAGGYNEQFF.

This clonotype was counted a few times. This chain connects TRBV7-9 to TRBJ2-4; 12 positions match TRBD2. V was clipped by 5 bases and J by 1 base; unmatched bases: 15. The germline V gene encodes CDR1 SEHNR and CDR2 FQNEAQ (reference sequence). The CDR3 loop spans 20 amino acids. The CDR3 loop reads CASSRLVLSSGRAAKNIQYF. CDR3 nucleotide sequence: TGTGCCAGCAGCCGACTTGTCTTATCTAGCGGGAGGGCCGCCAAAAACATTCAGTACTTC.

This clonotype was detected only a few times. The chain has TRBV24-1 and TRBJ2-1, with D perhaps TRBD1 or TRBD2 (5 bases each). CDR1 is KGHDR, CDR2 SFDVKD, per germline. The CDR3 is 15 residues long. The germline V and J ends were trimmed by 4 bases and 6 bases, with 15 bases remaining between them. DNA for the CDR3: TGTGCCACCAGTGACTCCTCCGGGACCACCAATGAGCAGTTCTTC. It encodes CATSDSSGTTNEQFF.

The chain has TRBV12-3 or TRBV12-4 and TRBJ1-2; no definite D call. CDR3 length: 14 amino acids. V was cut by 7 bases and J by 2 bases, with 14 bases left in between. The CDR3 bases are TGTGCCAGCACCCCGGGCCGTGGGAACTATGGCTACACCTTC. Its translation: CASTPGRGNYGYTF.

The table lists this clonotype with a few counts. This chain uses TRBV7-2 with TRBJ1-4; 8 bases are shared with TRBD1. CDR1 is SGHTA and CDR2 is FQGNSA in the germline V gene. CDR3 length: 13 amino acids. The trim removed 6 bases at V and 10 bases at J, leaving 7 bases unmatched. CDR3: CASREDRVGKLFF. The CDR3 DNA reads TGTGCCAGCAGAGAGGACAGGGTGGGAAAACTGTTTTTT. The full variable domain, with the rest looked up from reference TRBV7-2 and TRBJ1-4, is GAGVSQSPSNKVTEKGKDVELRCDPISGHTALYWYRQSLGQGLEFLIYFQGNSAPDKSGLPSDRFSAERTGGSVSTLTIQRTQQEDSAVYLCASREDRVGKLFFGSGTQLSVL.

This clonotype was recorded a few times. CDR3 loop: CSAKADMNTEAFF. The CDR3 DNA follows: TGCAGCGCCAAAGCTGATATGAACACTGAAGCTTTCTTT. The J gene is TRBJ1-1, the V gene TRBV29-1; D gene ambiguous. Trimming pared 7 bases from V and 0 bases from J, leaving 12 bases between. CDR1 is SQVTM, CDR2 ANQGSEA, per germline. The CDR3 is made up of 13 amino acids.

V usage is TRBV18 and J usage is TRBJ1-1, with 7 bases that match TRBD1. This CDR3 contains 15 residues. CDR1 and CDR2 (germline): KGHSH, LQKENI. V shed 8 bases and J 6 bases; nucleotides not matched to a gene: 15. CDR3 sequence (DNA): TGTGCCAGCCTCCCGGGGGAGGGGGCAAGCTCTGAAGCTTTCTTT. It is translated as CASLPGEGASSEAFF.

The V gene is TRBV7-6, the J gene TRBJ2-2; 8 positions match TRBD2. CDR3 length: 16 residues. V dropped 5 bases and J dropped 4; count of bases not matched to a gene: 9. Per germline, CDR1 SGHVS and CDR2 FNYEAQ. The DNA for the CDR3 is TGTGCCAGCAGCCTACGAGCGGGGGCCATCACCGGGGAGCTGTTTTTT. Amino acids: CASSLRAGAITGELFF.

This clonotype was seen more than once but under ten times. The rearrangement links TRBV14 to TRBJ2-1, with D possibly matching TRBD1 (5 bases). Deletions cut 4 bases from V and 5 bases from J, with 18 bases between. In germline, CDR1 is SGHDN, CDR2 FVKESK. The CDR3 runs to 16 residues. CDR3: CASSPTWAGSNNEQFF. The DNA of the CDR3 is TGTGCCAGCAGCCCGACCTGGGCAGGGTCAAACAATGAGCAGTTCTTC. Full variable domain (rest looked up from reference TRBV14 and TRBJ2-1): EAGVTQFPSHSVIEKGQTVTLRCDPISGHDNLYWYRRVMGKEIKFLLHFVKESKQDESGMPNNRFLAERTGGTYSTLKVQPAELEDSGVYFCASSPTWAGSNNEQFFGPGTRLTVL.

This clonotype was counted only a few times. The chain uses TRBV7-9 and TRBJ2-3; D gene unclear. The CDR3 contains 16 residues. CDR1 is SEHNR and CDR2 is FQNEAQ in the germline V gene (reference sequence). The V end was cut by 5 bases, the J end by 0 bases, with 15 bases between. The CDR3 nucleotides read TGTGCCAGCAGCCGGGTTTTCTCTCCTAGCACAGATACGCAGTATTTT. It is translated as CASSRVFSPSTDTQYF.

The J gene is TRBJ1-4, the V gene TRBV3-1; 7 nucleotides agree with TRBD1. CDR3 length equals 15 residues. Per the germline V gene, CDR1 is LGHDT and CDR2 is YNNKEL (reference sequence). J was trimmed by 10 bases and V by 0 bases; bases with no gene match: 8. The CDR3 DNA follows: TGTGCCAGCAGCCAAGACGAGACAGGGAGTGGAAAACTGTTTTTT. Translated, it gives CASSQDETGSGKLFF. The whole variable domain, remainder taken from reference TRBV3-1 and TRBJ1-4, is DTAVSQTPKYLVTQMGNDKSIKCEQNLGHDTMYWYKQDSKKFLKIMFSYNNKELIINETVPNRFSPKSPDKAHLNLHINSLELGDSAVYFCASSQDETGSGKLFFGSGTQLSVL.